This TCR beta chain was sequenced in a study of OX40 agonist ivuxolimab in advanced cancers. About the investigation overall: The costimulatory receptor OX40 (CD134) was targeted by ivuxolimab, a fully human IgG2 agonistic monoclonal antibody. Intravenous ivuxolimab was administered to patients every 2 weeks at six dose levels: 0.01, 0.1, 0.3, 1.5, 3 and 10 mg/kg. Among the roughly 50 dose-escalation patients, 19 had hepatocellular carcinoma, some 15 melanoma, 9 renal cell carcinoma and 9 head and neck cancer. In the dose-escalation cohort, nearly 85% of patients were male, and the mean age was approximately 60 years with a range of roughly 23 to 79. Prior anti-PD-1, anti-PD-L1 or anti-CTLA-4 therapy was permitted, and 40% of dose-escalation patients had received checkpoint inhibitors. Partial responses were achieved by three dose-escalation patients, of whom one had hepatocellular carcinoma and two had cutaneous melanoma. The point of sequencing TCRbeta in the periphery was to test whether ivuxolimab changed TCR sequence diversity and drove clonal T-cell expansion. The paper covers the monotherapy dose-escalation part of the phase I ivuxolimab trial, which included N of about 50 patients. The full study reports these points: After ivuxolimab, expanded clones were on average more numerous among CD8+ T cells than among CD4+ T cells. In the 0.1-3.0 mg/kg groups, partial responders had among the lowest normalized peripheral clonal expansion, particularly in CD8+ T cells. The antigen specificity of the peripheral T cells that underwent clonal expansion was not determined. At doses of 0.1 to 3.0 mg/kg, clonal expansion of both CD4+ and CD8+ blood T cells was observed from baseline to week 6. Low levels of normalized T-cell clonal expansion were also seen in some nonresponding patients.

In regard to this clone: Its antigen is currently not known. Base qualities are not recorded, but no much larger clone differs from it by a single base.

Including cysteine and phenylalanine, the CDR3 has 15 amino acids. Here the CDR3 DNA is all that survives: 45 bases in frame from base 1. For CDR1 and CDR2, the germline V gene lists MDHEN and SYDVKM. V is cut back by 5 bases and J by 2 bases, with 6 bases in the junction unmatched. Genomic DNA was isolated from the sorted cells so that the TCRbeta CDR3 region could be sequenced. The immunoSEQ Assay was used to sequence the TCRbeta CDR3 regions. This is the immuneACCESS table as TCRdb keeps it, with only in-frame sequences that have V and J called. A part of the clones is gone; compared with another copy, unresolved V genes explain less than half, and the rest is unexplained. The sample has roughly 50,000 clones on record, over 80% of them singletons. The ten top clones hold 9.5% to 15% of the sample. Patients with a history of autoimmune disease or receiving systemic immunosuppression were excluded from the trial. Peripheral blood for TCR sequencing was collected from all dose cohorts at baseline, on cycle 4 day 1, and on cycle 7 day 1. Samples came from an open-label, multicenter, first-in-human phase I dose-escalation trial of ivuxolimab. Adults with locally advanced or metastatic melanoma, renal cell, hepatocellular, or head and neck squamous cell carcinoma were enrolled in the trial. Before TCR sequencing, CD4+ T cells and CD8+ T cells from peripheral blood were sorted into separate populations.

The sequence came from an adult with an advanced solid tumor such as melanoma, head and neck, liver or kidney cancer. The rearrangement joined TRBV28 to TRBJ1-2; the junction holds 9 bases that match TRBD1. Sequencing used CD4+ or CD8+ T cells sorted from blood, obtained in a trial of the OX40 agonist ivuxolimab. The base sequence is TGTGCCAGCAGTACCCCGGGACAGGGCAACTATGGCTACACCTTC. Translated, it reads CASSTPGQGNYGYTF.